Presented here are 16 T cell receptor beta chains from one specimen sequenced in a study of T cells in Graves' hyperthyroidism and ophthalmopathy. Researchers amplified the TCR beta CDR3 regions from RNA transcripts. HTBI primers were used for first-round RT-PCR of the TCR CDR3. TCRdb ran MiXCR on the multiplex PCR reads and lists one entry per CDR3 protein. This sample carries under 130,000 distinct CDR3 sequences, 40% to 50% of them seen once, and the ten largest clones take under 30%. Sequenced sample: blood. The receptors here all came from a middle-aged man with Graves' hyperthyroidism.

This clonotype was seen a few times. A read error may account for a junction end that differs from germline. This chain links TRBV14 with TRBJ1-5, with 10 positions matching TRBD1. Per germline, CDR1 SGHDN and CDR2 FVKESK. The CDR3 length is 17 residues. The CDR3 spells CASSQEWGQGINQPQHF. The CDR3 nucleotides are TGCGCCAGCAGCCAAGAATGGGGACAGGGGATTAATCAGCCCCAGCATTTT.

The chain has TRBV4-3 and TRBJ2-7, with 7 bases matching TRBD1. CDR3 length equals 14 residues. The germline V gene has CDR1 LGHNA and CDR2 YSLEER. Unmatched junction bases numbered 1, after V lost 0 bases and J lost 2 bases. CDR3 sequence (DNA): TGCGCCAGCAGCCAAGAAGGGGGCGCCTACGAGCAGTACTTC. The encoded protein is CASSQEGGAYEQYF.

At least ten counts were recorded for this clonotype. The gene calls are TRBV7-9 and TRBJ1-4; TRBD1 agrees at 9 bases. This CDR3 has 17 amino acids. Trimming took 1 base from V and 4 from J; bases not matched to a gene: 7. Germline assignment: CDR1 SEHNR and CDR2 FQNEAQ (reference sequence). The CDR3 protein is CASSLGTGTGINEKLFF. The CDR3 DNA reads TGTGCCAGCAGCTTAGGAACGGGGACAGGGATTAATGAAAAACTGTTTTTT.

This clonotype came up many times. The rearrangement uses TRBV4-1 and TRBJ2-3; D gene unclear. CDR1 and CDR2 from the germline V gene are MGHRA and YSYEKL. With 0 bases removed from V and 2 bases from J, the gap between germline ends came to 6 bases. The CDR3 spans 14 residues. CDR3 in amino acids: CASSQELATDTQYF. DNA of the CDR3: TGCGCCAGCAGCCAAGAGTTGGCCACAGATACGCAGTATTTT.

In its sample, this clonotype was seen many times. The chain employs TRBV11-2 and TRBJ1-6; 7 bases align to TRBD1. This CDR3 has 15 amino acids. Germline CDR1 reads SGHAT; CDR2 reads FQNNGV. V trimming: 8 bases; J trimming: 7 bases; junction bases outside the gene matches: 11. The CDR3: CASVQSGTENSPLHF. In DNA, the CDR3 is TGTGCCAGCGTACAGTCAGGGACAGAAAATTCACCCCTCCACTTT. Full variable domain (rest looked up from reference TRBV11-2 and TRBJ1-6): EAGVAQSPRYKIIEKRQSVAFWCNPISGHATLYWYQQILGQGPKLLIQFQNNGVVDDSQLPKDRFSAERLKGVDSTLKIQPAKLEDSAVYLCASVQSGTENSPLHFGNGTRLTVT.

Regarding this clonotype: At one of its ends the junction is not consistent with the germline gene, which may arise from a read error. V usage is TRBV24-1 and J usage is TRBJ1-1; the match to TRBD1 covers 7 bases. This CDR3 region has 13 residues. Germline values: CDR1 KGHDR, CDR2 SFDVKD. This chain's CDR3 is CATNDSPTGPLSF. CDR3 sequence (DNA): TGTGCCACCAATGATTCACCGACAGGGCCCCTAAGCTTT.

Turning to this clonotype: In this CDR3 the conserved last residue, phenylalanine or tryptophan, is missing, so a read error is likely. Because the CDR3's place on the DNA is in doubt, the DNA is left out and the CDR3 is given as listed by TCRdb. The rearrangement joins TRBV5-1 to TRBJ2-1; the DNA was not compared with TRBD2, the D call given in the table. Germline values: CDR1 SGHRS, CDR2 YFSETQ. 12 amino acids form the CDR3, both terminal residues included. The CDR3 region is CASSLGGLASIG.

Remarks on this clonotype: It may be a read error: a sequence one base away is much more abundant. The chain couples TRBV6-6 to TRBJ2-7, with 8 bases fitting TRBD1. Germline V gene sequence: CDR1 MNHNY, CDR2 SVGAGI (reference sequence). Unmatched junction bases numbered 9, after V lost 5 bases and J lost 6 bases. The CDR3 loop spans 14 amino acids. CDR3 loop: CASSPWTGWGEQYF. The DNA for the CDR3 is TGTGCCAGCAGTCCCTGGACAGGGTGGGGCGAGCAGTACTTC.

This clonotype was detected once. V is TRBV20-1 and J is TRBJ1-5; the D gene is possibly TRBD1 (5 bases). The V and J ends lost 6 bases and 7 bases respectively, with 25 bases between them. Germline CDR1 is DFQATT and CDR2 is SNEGSKA (reference sequence). This CDR3 is built from 16 residues. CDR3 protein: CSAGTSGSYNEQPQHF. The CDR3 region has the DNA TGCAGTGCCGGGACGAGCGGGAGTTACAATGAGCAGCCCCAGCATTTT.

This clonotype was seen ten or more times. The chain carries TRBV7-2 and TRBJ1-2, with 8 positions matching TRBD1. Trimming at V came to 4 bases and at J to 7 bases, leaving 5 bases not matched to a gene. Germline V gene lookup returns CDR1 SGHTA and CDR2 FQGNSA. CDR3 length: 13 amino acids. The CDR3 nucleotides read TGTGCCAGCAGCTCGTCCGGGACAGGTGGCTACACCTTC. It translates to CASSSSGTGGYTF.

There are many counts of this clonotype. This chain joins TRBV2 and TRBJ1-5; D is unclear. CDR1 is SNHLY and CDR2 is FYNNEI in the germline V gene. Trimming shortened V by 4 bases and J by 7 bases, and 14 bases separated the two germline ends. The CDR3 covers 14 residues. The CDR3 bases are TGTGCCAGCAGTGTGTTTGGTTCGGAACAGCCCCAGCATTTT. Translation gives CASSVFGSEQPQHF.

The sample holds many counts of this clonotype. The chain employs TRBV6-5 and TRBJ2-1; 8 nucleotides agree with TRBD1. The CDR3 spans 12 residues. CDR1 is MNHEY and CDR2 is SVGAGI in the germline V gene. V dropped 3 bases and J dropped 10; count of bases not matched to a gene: 2. CDR3 loop: CASSYRTGEQFF. The CDR3 DNA sequence: TGTGCCAGCAGTTATCGGACAGGGGAGCAGTTCTTC.

The J gene is TRBJ1-2, the V gene TRBV12-3 or TRBV12-4; D is ambiguous. This CDR3 comprises 16 residues. V was trimmed by 2 bases and J by 8 bases, leaving 21 bases between them. Here the CDR3 reads CASSLRSRSSGKGYTF. The CDR3 region has the DNA TGTGCCAGCAGTTTAAGGTCGAGGTCGTCGGGGAAGGGCTACACCTTC.

The rearrangement joins TRBV7-2 to TRBJ2-1; 7 positions match TRBD2. Germline V gene lookup returns CDR1 SGHTA and CDR2 FQGNSA. The CDR3 has 13 amino acids. The junction had 12 bases not matched to a gene; V was cut back by 4 bases and J by 15 bases. CDR3 in amino acids: CASSYPGGSELFF. CDR3 DNA: TGTGCCAGCAGCTATCCTGGCGGGAGCGAGTTGTTCTTC. The variable domain in full, completed from reference TRBV7-2 and TRBJ2-1, reads GAGVSQSPSNKVTEKGKDVELRCDPISGHTALYWYRQSLGQGLEFLIYFQGNSAPDKSGLPSDRFSAERTGGSVSTLTIQRTQQEDSAVYLCASSYPGGSELFFGPGTRLTVL.

This clonotype came up a few times. In DNA, the CDR3 is TGTGCCAGCAGCCAAGAGGGGAGGCCCAACTATGGCTACACCTTC. Translation gives CASSQEGRPNYGYTF. V gene TRBV3-2 combines with J gene TRBJ1-2. TRBV3-2 is assigned pseudogene status. The CDR3 is 15 residues long.

Only a few counts were recorded for this clonotype. The chain employs TRBV15 and TRBJ2-6; no clear D gene. The CDR3 length is 17 residues. The germline V gene has CDR1 LNHNV and CDR2 YYDKDF (reference sequence). With 0 bases removed from V and 3 bases from J, the gap between germline ends came to 12 bases. CDR3 coding DNA: TGTGCCACCAGCAGAGAGAAGGGCGGCCTTGGGGCCAACGTCCTGACTTTC. Translation: CATSREKGGLGANVLTF. The variable domain in full, completed from reference TRBV15 and TRBJ2-6, reads DAMVIQNPRYQVTQFGKPVTLSCSQTLNHNVMYWYQQKSSQAPKLLFHYYDKDFNNEADTPDNFQSRRPNTSFCFLDIRSPGLGDTAMYLCATSREKGGLGANVLTFGAGSRLTVL.